This T cell receptor (beta chain) is from a study of T cell responses to AZD1222 COVID-19 vaccine. General study points: Researchers took repertoire samples only after the peak T cell response had come. Donor demographics were predominantly white British with a female majority; clonal diversity may be underestimated.

The method was immunoSEQ multiplex PCR; TCRdb's version includes in-frame clones alone and lacks a portion of them. The repertoire holds under 200,000 clones, just over 90% seen once, with about 3.6% in the top ten. This clone was detected once. The antigen is undetermined. Trimming cost V 8 bases and J 0 bases, with 14 bases left between them. The CDR3 has 14 residues. Germline V lookup: CDR1 SNHLY, CDR2 FYNNEI. The receptor comes from an adult who received the MenACWY meningococcal vaccine as a control. Sequenced material: peripheral blood, taken 28 days after the second dose of the MenACWY control vaccine. V usage is TRBV2 and J usage is TRBJ2-7, with D maybe TRBD2 (5 bases). CDR3 residues: CASQEVSGSYEQYF. The CDR3 nucleotides read TGTGCCAGCCAGGAGGTATCGGGCTCCTACGAGCAGTACTTC.